This record concerns one TCR beta chain sequence. This record comes from a study of blood T cell repertoires in COVID-19. Background on the study: Material from acute and convalescent COVID-19 was sourced from the United States, Italy and Spain. Sources were T cells, B-cell-depleted T cells, or PBMCs; the material itself was cDNA or gDNA.

Sequenced by immunoSEQ multiplex PCR; TCRdb stores in-frame clones only, minus some. There are 65,000 to 70,000 clones in the sample; 80% to 90% occur only once, and approximately 1.4% lies in the top ten. Germline CDR1 is SGDLS and CDR2 is YYNGEE. V lost 4 bases and J 2 bases, leaving 3 bases between the germline ends. This CDR3 has 12 residues. The V and J genes are TRBV9 and TRBJ2-2, with D hard to call. Sequencing used peripheral blood. This TCR came from a woman aged 60-75 years with acute or convalescent COVID-19. CDR3 amino acids: CASSINTGELFF. CDR3 nucleotides: TGTGCCAGCAGCATAAACACCGGGGAGCTGTTTTTT.